This T cell receptor (beta chain) comes out of a study of blood T cell repertoires in COVID-19. A single count supports this clone. The protocol was immunoSEQ multiplex PCR, while the TCRdb copy is restricted to in-frame clones and leaves out a portion. The sample consists of 100,000 to 120,000 clones, over 65% of them appearing once. Sequencing was carried out using peripheral blood. This clonotype was obtained from a woman aged 40 to 50 with acute or convalescent COVID-19.

CDR3 residues: CASRHRVLETQYF. DNA for the CDR3: TGTGCCAGCAGACACAGGGTACTGGAGACCCAGTACTTC. V usage is TRBV6-5 and J usage is TRBJ2-5; D is perhaps TRBD1 (6 bases). Germline loops: CDR1 MNHEY, CDR2 SVGAGI. The length of the CDR3 is 13 residues. The V gene lost 6 bases and the J gene lost 5 bases, with 13 bases spanning the gap.